Shown below are 6 T cell receptor beta chains from a single sample sequenced in a study of post-analysis software for immune sequencing data. The authors incorporated unique molecular identifiers into the TCR beta cDNA libraries. Via MiXCR, TCRdb re-called the PCR reads, giving one row per CDR3 protein. The data contain hundreds of thousands of distinct CDR3 sequences, roughly three fifths of them singletons. General observations from the study: Five TRBV segments, including TRBV5-6, TRBV5-1 and TRBV20-1, were more frequent in patients than controls.

For these receptors, no antigen is known. Sequenced material: blood. The receptors here all came from a girl aged 2 to 10 with multiple sclerosis.

The chain carries TRBV20-1 and TRBJ2-5, with 10 bases that match TRBD2. The V gene's germline CDR1 is DFQATT and CDR2 SNEGSKA (reference sequence). The V and J ends lost 2 bases and 2 bases, in that order; junction bases with no gene match: 2. This CDR3 spans 14 amino acids. DNA of the CDR3: TGCAGTGCTAGACTAGCGGGAGATCAAGAGACCCAGTACTTC. It is translated as CSARLAGDQETQYF.

This clonotype was seen a single time. V and J are TRBV5-1 and TRBJ1-2; 9 bases map to TRBD1. The germline V gene encodes CDR1 SGHRS and CDR2 YFSETQ. The V and J ends lost 4 bases and 8 bases, in that order; junction bases with no gene match: 9. The CDR3 spans 14 residues. The CDR3 protein is CASSGTGKHLGYTF. The CDR3 coding sequence is TGCGCCAGCAGCGGGACAGGGAAGCACTTGGGCTACACCTTC.

V and J are TRBV29-1 and TRBJ2-4; TRBD1 might be the D (6 bases). The CDR3 is made up of 13 amino acids. CDR1 is SQVTM, CDR2 ANQGSEA, per germline. Trimming left V 4 bases short and J 9 bases short, with 16 bases between. The CDR3 spells CSVATQGKGIQYF. The CDR3 coding sequence is TGCAGCGTTGCTACACAGGGAAAGGGCATTCAGTACTTC. The full variable domain, completed using reference TRBV29-1 and TRBJ2-4, is SAVISQKPSRDICQRGTSLTIQCQVDSQVTMMFWYRQQPGQSLTLIATANQGSEATYESGFVIDKFPISRPNLTFSTLTVSNMSPEDSSIYLCSVATQGKGIQYFGAGTRLSVL.

This clonotype appeared a few times. The rearrangement links TRBV20-1 to TRBJ1-2; unclear D gene. The CDR3 spans 13 residues. Germline lookup yields CDR1 DFQATT and CDR2 SNEGSKA (reference sequence). V lost 4 bases and J 2 bases, leaving 11 bases between the germline ends. The CDR3 sequence is CSATGLGNYGYTF. CDR3 bases: TGCAGTGCTACTGGCCTCGGGAACTATGGCTACACCTTC.

The chain links TRBV12-3 or TRBV12-4 to TRBJ1-2; 8 nucleotides match TRBD1. CDR3 length: 17 residues. Losses at the gene ends were 4 bases for V and 3 bases for J; bases not matched to a gene: 13. DNA for the CDR3: TGTGCCAGCAGTTCCGGGGGACAGGTTCTTATAGACTATGGCTACACCTTC. Translating it yields CASSSGGQVLIDYGYTF.

This clonotype was recorded a few times. This chain joins TRBV6-5 and TRBJ2-5; 7 nucleotides agree with TRBD1. This CDR3 is 13 amino acids long. V lost 8 bases and J lost 3; bases outside the gene matches: 6. Germline lookup yields CDR1 MNHEY and CDR2 SVGAGI. The CDR3 region is CASGPGQEETQYF. CDR3 sequence (DNA): TGTGCCAGCGGTCCCGGACAGGAAGAGACCCAGTACTTC.